These 10 T cell receptor beta chains were all obtained from the same sample, sequenced in a study of T cell clonality in common variable immunodeficiency. Only in-frame clones appear in the TCRdb table, and some are missing; sequencing was by immunoSEQ multiplex PCR. This repertoire holds about 81,000 clones, and none appear only once. Sequences were obtained from peripheral blood mononuclear cells. Every receptor here comes from a person aged 18 to 70 in good health.

This clone was recorded many times. The read stops 3 residues short of the end of the CDR3; the missing end is completed from the germline J gene. This rearrangement joins TRBV11-3 to TRBJ2-7, with 7 bases identical to TRBD1. CDR1 is SGHNT and CDR2 is YENEEA in the germline V gene. This CDR3 has 15 residues. The J segment lost 5 bases and the V segment lost 4 bases, leaving 11 bases of the junction unmatched. CDR3 loop: CASSSRQGPLHEQYF. The sequenced CDR3 bases are TGTGCCAGCAGCTCCCGACAGGGCCCCCTTCACGAG. Full variable domain (missing parts from reference TRBV11-3 and TRBJ2-7): EAGVVQSPRYKIIEKKQPVAFWCNPISGHNTLYWYLQNLGQGPELLIRYENEEAVDDSQLPKDRFSAERLKGVDSTLKIQPAELGDSAVYLCASSSRQGPLHEQYFGPGTRLTVT.

This clone was observed at least ten times. The sequence runs out 3 residues before the end of the CDR3; the remainder is reconstructed from the germline J gene. The rearrangement joins TRBV20-1 to TRBJ2-7, with D possibly being TRBD2 (5 bases). V was pared by 5 bases and J by 2 bases, with 13 bases between. The CDR3 runs to 13 residues. From germline, CDR1 is DFQATT and CDR2 SNEGSKA (reference sequence). The sequenced CDR3 bases are TGCAGTGCTTCTGACTACGGGGCCTACGAG. Translation gives CSASDYGAYE. Given in full, the CDR3 is CSASDYGAYEQYF.

This clone was seen many times. The chain's CDR3 is CASRKRTIGDTQYF. The DNA read from the CDR3 is TGTGCCAGCCGAAAGCGCACCATTGGGGATACG. The V call is TRBV3-1 (or the pseudogene TRBV3-2), the J call TRBJ2-3; no reliable D call. The CDR3 is cut off 3 residues early in the read; its end comes from the germline J gene. The CDR3 consists of 14 residues. The V gene lost 8 bases and the J gene lost 6 bases, with 18 bases spanning the gap. In germline, CDR1 is LGHDT, CDR2 YNNKEL (reference sequence).

Concerning this clone itself: The read ends 3 residues shy of where the CDR3 ends; the end is completed using the germline J gene. This chain uses TRBV7-3 with TRBJ2-2; 9 bases fit TRBD1. Germline V gene sequence: CDR1 SGHTA, CDR2 FQGTGA. CDR3 length: 15 residues. The junction had 1 base not matched to a gene; V was cut back by 3 bases and J by 2 bases. The DNA read from the CDR3 is TGTGCCAGCAGCTTTACAGGGGGCAACACCGGGGAG. Protein product: CASSFTGGNTGE. The full-length CDR3 reads as CASSFTGGNTGELFF. Using reference TRBV7-3 and TRBJ2-2 for the parts outside the CDR3, the full variable domain is GAGVSQTPSNKVTEKGKYVELRCDPISGHTALYWYRQSLGQGPEFLIYFQGTGAADDSGLPNDRFFAVRPEGSVSTLKIQRTERGDSAVYLCASSFTGGNTGELFFGEGSRLTVL.

This clone was seen many times. Read coverage stops 3 residues before the CDR3 terminus; the germline J gene supplies the remainder. The chain carries TRBV5-1 and TRBJ1-2; no reliable D call. The CDR3 length is 13 residues. V lost 4 bases, J lost 1 base, and 8 bases lay in between. CDR1 is SGHRS, CDR2 YFSETQ, per germline. The sequenced part of the CDR3 DNA is TGCGCCAGCAGCACGCCGGGTAACTATGGC. This translates into CASSTPGNYG. The whole CDR3 protein is CASSTPGNYGYTF.

This clone appeared many times. The DNA ends 3 residues before the CDR3 does, and the rest of the CDR3 is filled in from the germline J gene. V and J are TRBV7-8 and TRBJ1-1, with 11 bases aligning to TRBD1. The CDR3 extends over 17 amino acids. The junction had 8 bases not matched to a gene; V was cut back by 0 bases and J by 5 bases. CDR1 is SGHVS, CDR2 FQNEAQ, per germline. The CDR3 DNA, read in part, is TGTGCCAGCAGCTTAGCCTCCGGGACAGGGGGTTGGACTGAA. This encodes CASSLASGTGGWTE. The whole CDR3 protein is CASSLASGTGGWTEAFF.

This clone was counted ten times or more. The CDR3 is cut off 3 residues early in the read; its end comes from the germline J gene. The chain joins TRBV7-2 to TRBJ2-1, with 8 bases aligning to TRBD2. CDR3 size: 13 residues. V lost 3 bases to trimming and J lost 9 bases; unmatched junction nucleotides: 4. Germline lookup yields CDR1 SGHTA and CDR2 FQGNSA. The CDR3 protein is CASSFGGASEQFF. CDR3 bases read: TGTGCCAGCAGCTTCGGGGGGGCCAGTGAG. The variable domain in full, completed from reference TRBV7-2 and TRBJ2-1, reads GAGVSQSPSNKVTEKGKDVELRCDPISGHTALYWYRQSLGQGLEFLIYFQGNSAPDKSGLPSDRFSAERTGGSVSTLTIQRTQQEDSAVYLCASSFGGASEQFFGPGTRLTVL.

This clone was picked up many times. From the germline J gene comes the end of the CDR3, since the read stops 3 residues before it. This chain uses TRBV13 with TRBJ2-1; 10 bases match TRBD2. Trimming took 2 bases from V and 0 from J; bases not matched to a gene: 13. CDR1 and CDR2 from the germline V gene are PRHDT and FYEKMQ (reference sequence). The CDR3 loop spans 20 amino acids. Partial CDR3 DNA: TGTGCCAGCAGCTTATACGCCCGGACTAGCGGAAAAAGCTCCTACAATGAG. Amino acids: CASSLYARTSGKSSYNE. From start to end, the CDR3 is CASSLYARTSGKSSYNEQFF.

There are many counts of this clone. The read comes to an end 3 residues before the CDR3 does, leaving the germline J gene to fill in the end. V usage is TRBV9 and J usage is TRBJ2-7, with TRBD1 matching over 8 bases. Germline CDR1 SGDLS, CDR2 YYNGEE. CDR3 length: 13 amino acids. V was pared by 2 bases and J by 6 bases, with 4 bases of the junction left unmatched. CDR3 DNA (partial): TGTGCCAGCAGCGTGGACAGGGTAGGCGAG. Its translation: CASSVDRVGE. The whole CDR3 protein is CASSVDRVGEQYF.

This clone came up many times. The read stops 3 residues short of the end of the CDR3; the missing end is completed from the germline J gene. The V gene is TRBV2, the J gene TRBJ2-3; 11 bases line up with TRBD2. Trimming cost V 6 bases and J 4 bases; bases outside gene matches: 6. CDR3 length: 15 residues. Germline CDR1 is SNHLY and CDR2 is FYNNEI. The chain's CDR3 is CASRLTSGSADTQYF. The sequenced CDR3 bases are TGTGCCAGCAGACTAACTAGCGGGAGCGCAGATACG.